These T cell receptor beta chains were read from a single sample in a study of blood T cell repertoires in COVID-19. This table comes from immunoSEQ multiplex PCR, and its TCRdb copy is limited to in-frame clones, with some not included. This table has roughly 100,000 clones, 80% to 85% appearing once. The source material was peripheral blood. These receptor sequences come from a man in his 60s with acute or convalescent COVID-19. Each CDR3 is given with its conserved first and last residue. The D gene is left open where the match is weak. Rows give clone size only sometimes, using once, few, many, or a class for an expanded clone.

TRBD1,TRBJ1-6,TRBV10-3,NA,CAIRPGQGDSPLHF,TGTGCCATCAGACCCGGACAGGGGGATTCACCCCTCCACTTT
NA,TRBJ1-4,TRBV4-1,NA,CASSQVTGRGDEKLFF,TGCGCCAGCAGCCAAGTGACAGGCCGAGGCGATGAAAAACTGTTTTTT
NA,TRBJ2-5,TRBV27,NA,CASSSRLENQETQYF,TGTGCCAGCAGTTCTCGACTGGAGAACCAAGAGACCCAGTACTTC
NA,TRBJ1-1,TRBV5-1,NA,CASSFDRMNTEAFF,TGCGCCAGCAGCTTTGACAGGATGAACACTGAAGCTTTCTTT
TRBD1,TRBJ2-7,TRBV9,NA,CASNPRGQGYEQYF,TGTGCCAGCAACCCACGGGGACAGGGATACGAGCAGTACTTC
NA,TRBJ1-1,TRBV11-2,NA,CASSPGKIEAFF,TGTGCCAGCAGCCCGGGGAAAATTGAAGCTTTCTTT
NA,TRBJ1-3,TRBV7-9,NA,CASSLDGSSGNTIYF,TGTGCCAGCAGCTTAGATGGGAGCTCTGGAAACACCATATATTTT
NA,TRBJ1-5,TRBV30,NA,CAWSVGGNSNQPQHF,TGTGCCTGGAGTGTAGGCGGTAATAGCAATCAGCCCCAGCATTTT
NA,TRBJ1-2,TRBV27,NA,CASSLSGEYGYTF,TGTGCCAGCAGTTTATCGGGAGAATATGGCTACACCTTC
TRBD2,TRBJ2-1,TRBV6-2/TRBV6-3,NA,CASSIAGSYNEQFF,TGTGCCAGCAGCATAGCGGGAAGCTACAATGAGCAGTTCTTC
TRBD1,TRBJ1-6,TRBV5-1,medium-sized,CASSAGQGVETLHF,TGCGCCAGCAGCGCGGGACAGGGGGTAGAAACCCTCCACTTT
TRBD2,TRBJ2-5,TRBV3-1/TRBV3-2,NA,CASSQDPIGAGGVQTQYF,TGTGCCAGCAGCCAAGATCCTATTGGAGCGGGGGGTGTTCAGACCCAGTACTTC
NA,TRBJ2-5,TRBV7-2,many,CASSSRSETQYF,TGTGCCAGCAGCTCTAGGTCAGAGACCCAGTACTTC
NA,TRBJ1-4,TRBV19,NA,CASRSAGIGNEKLFF,TGTGCCAGTAGATCGGCCGGGATCGGGAATGAAAAACTGTTTTTT
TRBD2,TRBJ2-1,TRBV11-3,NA,CASSLSSGGTNEQFF,TGTGCCAGCAGCTTGAGTAGCGGGGGGACGAATGAGCAGTTCTTC
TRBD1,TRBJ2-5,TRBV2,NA,CASSESHRGEETQYF,TGTGCCAGCAGTGAATCCCACAGGGGCGAAGAGACCCAGTACTTC
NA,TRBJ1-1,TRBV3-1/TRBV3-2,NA,CASSQGSGGTEAFF,TGTGCCAGCAGCCAAGGGTCGGGGGGCACTGAAGCTTTCTTT
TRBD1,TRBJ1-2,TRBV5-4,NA,CASSLGAGQYLGYTF,TGTGCCAGCAGCTTGGGGGCGGGACAGTACCTTGGCTACACCTTC
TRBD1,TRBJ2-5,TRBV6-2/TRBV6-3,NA,CASSKDRTRAETQYF,TGTGCCAGCAGTAAGGACAGGACTCGGGCAGAGACCCAGTACTTC
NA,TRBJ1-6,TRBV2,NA,CASSDQGPENNSPLHF,TGTGCCAGCAGTGATCAGGGGCCGGAAAATAATTCACCCCTCCACTTT
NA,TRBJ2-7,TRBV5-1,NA,CASSSLSSGEQYF,TGCGCCAGCAGCTCCCTCAGTTCGGGCGAGCAGTACTTC
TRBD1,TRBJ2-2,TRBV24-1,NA,CATSDPTGGPGELFF,TGTGCCACCAGTGATCCAACAGGGGGCCCCGGGGAGCTGTTTTTT
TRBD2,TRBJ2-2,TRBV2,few,CASRPGRAGELFF,TGTGCCAGCAGACCCGGGAGGGCCGGGGAGCTGTTTTTT
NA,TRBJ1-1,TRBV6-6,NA,CASSLYSPTEAFF,TGTGCCAGCAGTCTATACAGCCCCACTGAAGCTTTCTTT
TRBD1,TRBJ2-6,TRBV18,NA,CASSPAGTGENVLTF,TGTGCCAGCTCACCAGCCGGGACAGGAGAGAACGTCCTGACTTTC
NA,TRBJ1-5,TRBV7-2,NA,CASSLAYNQPQHF,TGTGCCAGCAGCTTAGCGTACAATCAGCCCCAGCATTTT
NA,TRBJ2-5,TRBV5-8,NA,CASSFWGLAEEETQYF,TGTGCCAGCAGCTTCTGGGGGCTAGCGGAGGAAGAGACCCAGTACTTC
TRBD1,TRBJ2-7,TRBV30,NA,CACTTRQGVYEQYF,TGTGCCTGCACAACCCGACAGGGGGTCTACGAGCAGTACTTC
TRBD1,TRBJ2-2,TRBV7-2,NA,CASSGQGYGELFF,TGTGCCAGCAGCGGACAGGGTTACGGGGAGCTGTTTTTT